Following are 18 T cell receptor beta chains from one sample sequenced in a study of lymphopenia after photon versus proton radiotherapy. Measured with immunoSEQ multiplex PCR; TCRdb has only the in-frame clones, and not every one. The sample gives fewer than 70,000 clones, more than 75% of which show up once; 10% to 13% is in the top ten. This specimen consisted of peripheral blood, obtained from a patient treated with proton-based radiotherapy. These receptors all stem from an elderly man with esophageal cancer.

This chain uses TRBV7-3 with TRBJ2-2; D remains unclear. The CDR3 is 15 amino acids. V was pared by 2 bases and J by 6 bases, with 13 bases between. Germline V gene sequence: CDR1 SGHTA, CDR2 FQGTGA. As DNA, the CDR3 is TGTGCCAGCAGCTTATATCGGTCTCTCGCCGGGGAGCTGTTTTTT. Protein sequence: CASSLYRSLAGELFF.

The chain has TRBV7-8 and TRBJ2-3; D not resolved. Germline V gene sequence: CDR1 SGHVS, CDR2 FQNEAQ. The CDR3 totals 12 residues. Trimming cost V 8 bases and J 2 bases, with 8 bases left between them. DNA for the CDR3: TGTGCCAGCGCCTTTTACACAGATACGCAGTATTTT. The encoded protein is CASAFYTDTQYF.

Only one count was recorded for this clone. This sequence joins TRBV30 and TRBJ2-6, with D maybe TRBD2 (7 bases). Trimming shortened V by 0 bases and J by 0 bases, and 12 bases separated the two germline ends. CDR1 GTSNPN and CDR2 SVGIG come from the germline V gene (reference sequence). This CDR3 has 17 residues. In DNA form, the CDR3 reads TGTGCCTGGAGTGTAAGGGGGGGGCTCTCTGGGGCCAACGTCCTGACTTTC. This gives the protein CAWSVRGGLSGANVLTF.

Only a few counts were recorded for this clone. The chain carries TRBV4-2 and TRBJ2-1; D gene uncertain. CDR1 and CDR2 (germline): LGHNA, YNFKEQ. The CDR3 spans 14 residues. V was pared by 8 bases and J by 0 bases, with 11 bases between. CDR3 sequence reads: CASGSLVSYNEQFF. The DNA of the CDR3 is TGTGCCAGCGGGTCATTAGTCTCCTACAATGAGCAGTTCTTC.

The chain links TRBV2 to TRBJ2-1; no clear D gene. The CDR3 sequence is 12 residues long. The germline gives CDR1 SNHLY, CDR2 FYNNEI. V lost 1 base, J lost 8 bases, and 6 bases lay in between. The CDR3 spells CASSEVWDEQFF. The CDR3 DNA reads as TGTGCCAGCAGTGAAGTATGGGATGAGCAGTTCTTC.

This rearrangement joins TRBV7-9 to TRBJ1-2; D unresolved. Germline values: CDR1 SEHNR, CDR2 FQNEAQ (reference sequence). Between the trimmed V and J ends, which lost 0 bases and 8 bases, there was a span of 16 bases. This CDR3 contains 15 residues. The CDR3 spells CASSLALFPNGGYTF. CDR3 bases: TGTGCCAGCAGCTTAGCGTTGTTTCCAAACGGGGGCTACACCTTC.

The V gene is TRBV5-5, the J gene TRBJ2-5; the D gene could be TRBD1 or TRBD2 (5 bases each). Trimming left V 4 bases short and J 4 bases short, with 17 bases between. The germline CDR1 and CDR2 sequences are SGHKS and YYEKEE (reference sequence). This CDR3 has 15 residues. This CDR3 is CASSAGAGVSETQYF. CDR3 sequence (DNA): TGTGCCAGCAGCGCCGGGGCCGGGGTTTCAGAGACCCAGTACTTC.

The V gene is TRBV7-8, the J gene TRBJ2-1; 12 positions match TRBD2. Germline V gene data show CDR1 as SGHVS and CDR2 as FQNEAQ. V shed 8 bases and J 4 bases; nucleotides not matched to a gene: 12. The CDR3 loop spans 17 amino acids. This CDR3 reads CASGSGTSGLAYNEQFF. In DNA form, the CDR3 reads TGTGCCAGCGGATCCGGGACTAGCGGGCTTGCGTACAATGAGCAGTTCTTC.

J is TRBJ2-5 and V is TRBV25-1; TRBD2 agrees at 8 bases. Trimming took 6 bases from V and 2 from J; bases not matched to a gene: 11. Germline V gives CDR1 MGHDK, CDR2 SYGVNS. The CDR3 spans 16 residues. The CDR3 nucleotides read TGTGCCAGCAGCCAGGGGCGACTAGCGCTACAAGAGACCCAGTACTTC. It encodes CASSQGRLALQETQYF.

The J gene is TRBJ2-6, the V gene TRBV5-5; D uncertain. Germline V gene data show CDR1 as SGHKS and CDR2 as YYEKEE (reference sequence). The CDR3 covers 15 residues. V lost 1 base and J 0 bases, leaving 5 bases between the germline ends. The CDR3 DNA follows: TGTGCCAGCAGCTTGTATAGCTCTGGGGCCAACGTCCTGACTTTC. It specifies CASSLYSSGANVLTF.

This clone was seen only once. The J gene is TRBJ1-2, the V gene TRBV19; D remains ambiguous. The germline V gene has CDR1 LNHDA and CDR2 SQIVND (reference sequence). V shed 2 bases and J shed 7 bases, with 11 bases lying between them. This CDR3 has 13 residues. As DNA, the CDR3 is TGTGCCAGTAGTATATTTGCCCTGGGTGGCTACACCTTC. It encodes CASSIFALGGYTF. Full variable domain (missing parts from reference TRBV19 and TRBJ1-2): DGGITQSPKYLFRKEGQNVTLSCEQNLNHDAMYWYRQDPGQGLRLIYYSQIVNDFQKGDIAEGYSVSREKKESFPLTVTSAQKNPTAFYLCASSIFALGGYTFGSGTRLTVV.

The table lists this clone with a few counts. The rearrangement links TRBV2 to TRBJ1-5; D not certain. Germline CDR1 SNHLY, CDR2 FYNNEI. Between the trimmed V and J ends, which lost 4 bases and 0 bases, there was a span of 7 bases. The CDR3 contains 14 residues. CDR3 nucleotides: TGTGCCAGCAGTGCCCTAAATAGCAATCAGCCCCAGCATTTT. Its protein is CASSALNSNQPQHF.

CDR3 coding DNA: TGTGCCAGCAGCCCCGGAGGTGTGGCTTTCGCCGGGGAGCTGTTTTTT. Residues: CASSPGGVAFAGELFF. The chain employs TRBV7-2 and TRBJ2-2; D is possibly TRBD2 (5 bases). The CDR3 has 16 amino acids. V was clipped by 5 bases and J by 6 bases, with 19 bases between them. Per the germline V gene, CDR1 is SGHTA and CDR2 is FQGNSA. The full variable domain, completed using reference TRBV7-2 and TRBJ2-2, is GAGVSQSPSNKVTEKGKDVELRCDPISGHTALYWYRQSLGQGLEFLIYFQGNSAPDKSGLPSDRFSAERTGGSVSTLTIQRTQQEDSAVYLCASSPGGVAFAGELFFGEGSRLTVL.

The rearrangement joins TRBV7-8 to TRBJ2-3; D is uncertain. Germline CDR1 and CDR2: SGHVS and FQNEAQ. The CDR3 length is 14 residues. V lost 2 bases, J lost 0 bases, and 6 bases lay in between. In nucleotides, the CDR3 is TGTGCCAGCAGCTTAATGGTTAGCACAGATACGCAGTATTTT. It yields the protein CASSLMVSTDTQYF.

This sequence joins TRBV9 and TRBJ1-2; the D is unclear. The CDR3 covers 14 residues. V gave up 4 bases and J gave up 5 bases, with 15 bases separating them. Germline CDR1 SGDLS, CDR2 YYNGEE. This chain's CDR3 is CASSLTRLSYGYTF. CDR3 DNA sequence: TGTGCCAGCAGCCTGACACGTCTTTCGTATGGCTACACCTTC.

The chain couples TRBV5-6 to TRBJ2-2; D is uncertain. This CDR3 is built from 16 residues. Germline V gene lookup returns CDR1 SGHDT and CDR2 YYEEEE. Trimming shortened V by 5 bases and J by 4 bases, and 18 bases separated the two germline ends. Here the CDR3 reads CASRFNSFSITGELFF. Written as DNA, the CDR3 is TGTGCCAGCAGATTTAACAGTTTCTCTATCACCGGGGAGCTGTTTTTT. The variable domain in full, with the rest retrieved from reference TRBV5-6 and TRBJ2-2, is DAGVTQSPTHLIKTRGQQVTLRCSPKSGHDTVSWYQQALGQGPQFIFQYYEEEERQRGNFPDRFSGHQFPNYSSELNVNALLLGDSALYLCASRFNSFSITGELFFGEGSRLTVL.

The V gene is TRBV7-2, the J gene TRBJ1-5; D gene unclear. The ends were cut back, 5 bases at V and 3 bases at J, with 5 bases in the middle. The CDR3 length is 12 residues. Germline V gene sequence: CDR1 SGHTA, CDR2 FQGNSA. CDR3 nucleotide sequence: TGTGCCAGCAGCAAGTACAATCAGCCCCAGCATTTT. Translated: CASSKYNQPQHF.

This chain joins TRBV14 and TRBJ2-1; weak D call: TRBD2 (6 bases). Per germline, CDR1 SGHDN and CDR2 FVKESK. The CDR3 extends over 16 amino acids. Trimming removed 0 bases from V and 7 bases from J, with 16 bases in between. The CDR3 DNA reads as TGTGCCAGCAGCCAAGAAAGGCTAGCGTCATTAAATGAGCAGTTCTTC. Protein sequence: CASSQERLASLNEQFF.